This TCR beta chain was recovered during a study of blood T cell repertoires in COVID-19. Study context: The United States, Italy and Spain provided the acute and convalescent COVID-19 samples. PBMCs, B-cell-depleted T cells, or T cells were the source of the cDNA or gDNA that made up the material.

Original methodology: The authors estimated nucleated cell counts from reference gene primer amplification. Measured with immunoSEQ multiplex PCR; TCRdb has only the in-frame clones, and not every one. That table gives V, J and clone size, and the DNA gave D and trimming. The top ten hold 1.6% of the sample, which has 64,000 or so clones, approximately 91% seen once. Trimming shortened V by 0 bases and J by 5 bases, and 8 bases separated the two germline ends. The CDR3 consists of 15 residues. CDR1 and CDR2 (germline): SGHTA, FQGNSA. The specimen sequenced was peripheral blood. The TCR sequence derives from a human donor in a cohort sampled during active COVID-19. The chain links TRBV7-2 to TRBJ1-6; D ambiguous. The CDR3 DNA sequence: TGTGCCAGCAGCTTAGCACAGATAAATAATTCACCCCTCCACTTT. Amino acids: CASSLAQINNSPLHF. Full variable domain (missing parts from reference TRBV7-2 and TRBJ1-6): GAGVSQSPSNKVTEKGKDVELRCDPISGHTALYWYRQSLGQGLEFLIYFQGNSAPDKSGLPSDRFSAERTGGSVSTLTIQRTQQEDSAVYLCASSLAQINNSPLHFGNGTRLTVT.